Shown below are 2 T cell receptor beta chains from a single sample sequenced in a study of cytomegalovirus exposure and HLA in healthy donors. The PCR used 60 Vbeta and 13 Jbeta primers. Sequencing was performed with immunoSEQ multiplex PCR; in TCRdb, only in-frame clones are kept and a portion is missing. The sample comprises about 120,000 clones, around 69% of which are singletons, and under 9% rests with the top ten. Sequencing was done on a sample of PBMCs. These receptors came from a woman between 40 and 55 years old in good health and CMV-seropositive.

The chain combines TRBV5-4 with TRBJ2-5; weak D call: TRBD1 (5 bases). The CDR3 is 16 residues long. Looked up from germline, CDR1 is SGHNT and CDR2 is YYREEE (reference sequence). The V end lost 0 bases, the J end lost 2 bases, and 14 bases lay between the germline ends. CDR3: CASSLEGATAQETQYF. CDR3 DNA: TGTGCCAGCAGCTTGGAAGGCGCGACAGCGCAAGAGACCCAGTACTTC.

The gene calls are TRBV6-1 and TRBJ2-1; 7 bases agree with TRBD2. This CDR3 comprises 12 residues. V gave up 6 bases and J gave up 9 bases; unmatched junction bases: 5. The germline V gene has CDR1 MNHNS and CDR2 SASEGT. CDR3 DNA sequence: TGTGCCAGCAGCCCACTAGCGTCTGAGCAGTTCTTC. Encoded protein: CASSPLASEQFF.